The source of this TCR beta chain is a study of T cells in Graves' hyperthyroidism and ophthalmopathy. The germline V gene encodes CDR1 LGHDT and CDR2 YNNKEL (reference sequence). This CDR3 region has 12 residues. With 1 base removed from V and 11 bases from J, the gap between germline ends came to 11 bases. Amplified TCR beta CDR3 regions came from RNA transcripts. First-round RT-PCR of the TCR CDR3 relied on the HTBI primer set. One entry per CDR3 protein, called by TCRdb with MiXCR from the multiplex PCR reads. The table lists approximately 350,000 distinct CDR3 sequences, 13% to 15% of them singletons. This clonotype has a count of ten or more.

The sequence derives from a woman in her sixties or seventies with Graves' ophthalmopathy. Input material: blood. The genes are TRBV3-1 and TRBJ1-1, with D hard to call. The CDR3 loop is CASSQGERRAFF. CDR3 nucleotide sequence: TGTGCCAGCAGCCAAGGAGAAAGACGTGCTTTCTTT.